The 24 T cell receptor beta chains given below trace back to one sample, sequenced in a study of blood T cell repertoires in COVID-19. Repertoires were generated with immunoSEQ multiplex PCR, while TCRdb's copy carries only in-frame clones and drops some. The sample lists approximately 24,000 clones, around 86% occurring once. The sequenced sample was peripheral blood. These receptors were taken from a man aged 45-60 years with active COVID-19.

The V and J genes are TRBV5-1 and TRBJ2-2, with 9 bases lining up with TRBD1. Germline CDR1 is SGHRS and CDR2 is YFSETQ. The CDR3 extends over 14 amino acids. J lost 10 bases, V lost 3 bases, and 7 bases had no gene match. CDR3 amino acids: CASSYRQGDLELFF. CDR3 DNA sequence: TGCGCCAGCAGCTACCGACAGGGGGATTTGGAGCTGTTTTTT.

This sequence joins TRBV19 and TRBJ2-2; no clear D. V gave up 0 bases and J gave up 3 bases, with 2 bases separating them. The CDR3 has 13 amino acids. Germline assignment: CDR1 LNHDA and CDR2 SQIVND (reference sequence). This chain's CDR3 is CASSIDYTGELFF. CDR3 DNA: TGTGCCAGTAGTATAGACTACACCGGGGAGCTGTTTTTT.

In DNA form, the CDR3 reads TGTGCCAGCATCGAGGTAGAAGGGACCCAGTACTTC. Amino acid sequence: CASIEVEGTQYF. V gene TRBV2 combines with J gene TRBJ2-5; no definite D call. There are 12 residues in the CDR3. Trimming took 7 bases from V and 7 from J, leaving 13 bases between them. Germline V gives CDR1 SNHLY, CDR2 FYNNEI.

The CDR3 nucleotides read TGTGCCACCAGTGACTCAGACTTATTCTATGGCTACACCTTC. This translates into CATSDSDLFYGYTF. The V gene is TRBV24-1, the J gene TRBJ1-2; no reliable D call. The CDR3 loop spans 14 amino acids. With 4 bases removed from V and 4 bases from J, the gap between germline ends came to 12 bases. The germline gives CDR1 KGHDR, CDR2 SFDVKD.

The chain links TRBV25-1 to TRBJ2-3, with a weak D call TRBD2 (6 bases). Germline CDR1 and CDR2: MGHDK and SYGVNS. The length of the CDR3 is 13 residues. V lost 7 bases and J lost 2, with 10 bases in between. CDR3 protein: CASMTSFTDTQYF. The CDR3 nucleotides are TGTGCCAGCATGACTAGTTTCACAGATACGCAGTATTTT. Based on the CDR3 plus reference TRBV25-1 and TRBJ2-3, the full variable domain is EADIYQTPRYLVIGTGKKITLECSQTMGHDKMYWYQQDPGMELHLIHYSYGVNSTEKGDLSSESTVSRIRTEHFPLTLESARPSHTSQYLCASMTSFTDTQYFGPGTRLTVL.

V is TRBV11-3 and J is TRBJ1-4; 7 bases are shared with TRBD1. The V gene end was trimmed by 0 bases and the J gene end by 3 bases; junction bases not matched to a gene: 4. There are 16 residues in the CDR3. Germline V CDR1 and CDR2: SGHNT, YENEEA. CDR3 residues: CASSLDRGTANEKLFF. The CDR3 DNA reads TGTGCCAGCAGCTTAGATCGGGGGACAGCTAATGAAAAACTGTTTTTT. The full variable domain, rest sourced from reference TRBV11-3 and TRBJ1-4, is EAGVVQSPRYKIIEKKQPVAFWCNPISGHNTLYWYLQNLGQGPELLIRYENEEAVDDSQLPKDRFSAERLKGVDSTLKIQPAELGDSAVYLCASSLDRGTANEKLFFGSGTQLSVL.

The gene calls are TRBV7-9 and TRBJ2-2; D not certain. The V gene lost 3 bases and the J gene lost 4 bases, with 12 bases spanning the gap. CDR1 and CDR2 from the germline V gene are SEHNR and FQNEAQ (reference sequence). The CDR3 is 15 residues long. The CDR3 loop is CASSFRRRSTGELFF. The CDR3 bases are TGTGCCAGCAGCTTCCGCCGGCGGAGCACCGGGGAGCTGTTTTTT.

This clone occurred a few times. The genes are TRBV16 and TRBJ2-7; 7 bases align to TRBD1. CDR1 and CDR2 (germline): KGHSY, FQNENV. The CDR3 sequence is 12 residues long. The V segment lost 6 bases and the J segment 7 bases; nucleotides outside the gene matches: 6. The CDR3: CASSSQGVEQYV. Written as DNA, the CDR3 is TGTGCCAGCAGTTCTCAGGGGGTTGAGCAGTACGTC.

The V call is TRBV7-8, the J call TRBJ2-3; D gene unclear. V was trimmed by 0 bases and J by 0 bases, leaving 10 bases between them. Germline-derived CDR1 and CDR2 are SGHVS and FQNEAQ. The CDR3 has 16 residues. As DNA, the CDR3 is TGTGCCAGCAGCTTAGCGCGGTTAGCTAGCACAGATACGCAGTATTTT. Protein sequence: CASSLARLASTDTQYF.

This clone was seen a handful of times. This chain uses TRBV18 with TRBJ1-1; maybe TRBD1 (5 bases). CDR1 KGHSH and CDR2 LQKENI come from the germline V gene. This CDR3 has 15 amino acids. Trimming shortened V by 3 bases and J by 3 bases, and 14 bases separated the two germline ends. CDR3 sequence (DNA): TGTGCCAGCTCACCCAGTAAGGGGCGCTACACTGAAGCTTTCTTT. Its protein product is CASSPSKGRYTEAFF.

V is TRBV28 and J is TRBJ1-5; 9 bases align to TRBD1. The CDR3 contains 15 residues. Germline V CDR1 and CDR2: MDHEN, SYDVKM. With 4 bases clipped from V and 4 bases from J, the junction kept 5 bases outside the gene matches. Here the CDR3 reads CASSWVQGANQPQHF. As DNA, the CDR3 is TGTGCCAGCAGTTGGGTACAGGGGGCTAATCAGCCCCAGCATTTT.

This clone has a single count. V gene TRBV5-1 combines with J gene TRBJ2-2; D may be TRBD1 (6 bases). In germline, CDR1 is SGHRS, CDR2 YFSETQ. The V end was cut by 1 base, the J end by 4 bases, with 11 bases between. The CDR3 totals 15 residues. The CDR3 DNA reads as TGCGCCAGCAGCTTGAAGGGACATATCACCGGGGAGCTGTTTTTT. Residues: CASSLKGHITGELFF.

CDR3 sequence: CASREDRGGGYTF. The CDR3 coding sequence is TGTGCCAGCAGAGAGGACAGGGGAGGAGGCTACACCTTC. The chain is built from TRBV2 and TRBJ1-2; 9 positions agree with TRBD1. The CDR3 has 13 amino acids. J gave up 8 bases and V 6 bases, and 7 bases lay outside the gene matches. CDR1 and CDR2 from the germline V gene are SNHLY and FYNNEI.

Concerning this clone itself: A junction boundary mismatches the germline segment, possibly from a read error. The CDR3 DNA reads TGTGCCAGCACCTTGGGACAGGGGCTATCCTACGAGCAGTACTTC. Amino acid sequence: CASTLGQGLSYEQYF. This chain connects TRBV5-5 to TRBJ2-7; 10 bases align to TRBD1. Germline V gives CDR1 SGHKS, CDR2 YYEKEE (reference sequence). The CDR3 spans 15 residues.

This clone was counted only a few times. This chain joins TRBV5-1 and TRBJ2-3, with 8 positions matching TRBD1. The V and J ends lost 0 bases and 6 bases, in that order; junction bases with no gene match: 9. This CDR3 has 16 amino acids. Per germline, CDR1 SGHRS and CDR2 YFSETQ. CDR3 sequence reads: CASSLEPGQVWDTQYF. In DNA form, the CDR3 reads TGCGCCAGCAGCTTGGAACCGGGACAGGTGTGGGATACGCAGTATTTT. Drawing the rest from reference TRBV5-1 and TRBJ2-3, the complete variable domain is KAGVTQTPRYLIKTRGQQVTLSCSPISGHRSVSWYQQTPGQGLQFLFEYFSETQRNKGNFPGRFSGRQFSNSRSEMNVSTLELGDSALYLCASSLEPGQVWDTQYFGPGTRLTVL.

The DNA for the CDR3 is TGTGCCAGCAGCCGGGGGACAGGGGACAATCAGCCCCAGCATTTT. It yields the protein CASSRGTGDNQPQHF. The chain carries TRBV7-8 and TRBJ1-5, with 10 bases identical to TRBD1. V trimming: 5 bases; J trimming: 3 bases; junction bases outside the gene matches: 4. The CDR3 is 15 amino acids. Germline V gene data show CDR1 as SGHVS and CDR2 as FQNEAQ. Drawing the rest from reference TRBV7-8 and TRBJ1-5, the complete variable domain is GAGVSQSPRYKVAKRGQDVALRCDPISGHVSLFWYQQALGQGPEFLTYFQNEAQLDKSGLPSDRFFAERPEGSVSTLKIQRTQQEDSAVYLCASSRGTGDNQPQHFGDGTRLSIL.

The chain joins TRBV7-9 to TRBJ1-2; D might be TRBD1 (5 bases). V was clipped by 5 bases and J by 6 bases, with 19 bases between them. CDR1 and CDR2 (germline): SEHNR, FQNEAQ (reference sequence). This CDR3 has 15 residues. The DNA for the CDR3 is TGTGCCAGCAGCCCAGAAGGGGCCCGTCGTGATGGCTACACCTTC. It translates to CASSPEGARRDGYTF.

As DNA, the CDR3 is TGTGCCAGCAGCGCAGCCGGGACTAGCGGTACCGAGACCCAGTACTTC. This sequence encodes CASSAAGTSGTETQYF. The rearrangement links TRBV7-8 to TRBJ2-5, with TRBD2 matching 11 bases. V was pared by 5 bases and J by 5 bases, with 10 bases of the junction left unmatched. Germline V CDR1 and CDR2: SGHVS, FQNEAQ. CDR3 size: 16 residues.

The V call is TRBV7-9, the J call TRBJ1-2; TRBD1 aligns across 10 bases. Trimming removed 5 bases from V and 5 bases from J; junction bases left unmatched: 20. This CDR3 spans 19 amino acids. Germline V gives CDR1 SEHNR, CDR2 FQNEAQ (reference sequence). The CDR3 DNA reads TGTGCCAGCAGCAGAGGGGAGGGGACAGGGGTCCCTTTAGCGTATGGCTACACCTTC. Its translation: CASSRGEGTGVPLAYGYTF.

The CDR3 loop reads CASSYPAGLSTDTQYF. In DNA, the CDR3 is TGTGCCAGCAGTTACCCAGCGGGGTTAAGCACAGATACGCAGTATTTT. The V gene is TRBV6-6, the J gene TRBJ2-3; 7 bases match TRBD2. J gave up 0 bases and V 2 bases, and 5 bases lay outside the gene matches. Germline-derived CDR1 and CDR2 are MNHNY and SVGAGI (reference sequence). The CDR3 extends over 16 amino acids.

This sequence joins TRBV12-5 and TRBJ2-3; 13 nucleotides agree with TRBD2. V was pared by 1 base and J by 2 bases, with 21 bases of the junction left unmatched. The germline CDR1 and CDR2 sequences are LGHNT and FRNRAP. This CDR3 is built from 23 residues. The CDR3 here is CASGLGTTRTSGSASSLTDTQYF. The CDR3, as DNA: TGTGCTAGTGGTTTGGGCACCACCAGGACTAGCGGGAGTGCTAGCTCGCTCACAGATACGCAGTATTTT.

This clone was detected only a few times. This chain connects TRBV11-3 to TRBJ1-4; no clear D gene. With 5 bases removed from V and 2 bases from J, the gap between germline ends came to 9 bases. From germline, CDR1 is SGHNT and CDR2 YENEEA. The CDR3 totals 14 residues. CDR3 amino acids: CASSLPGTNEKLFF. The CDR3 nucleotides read TGTGCCAGCAGCCTGCCGGGGACTAATGAAAAACTGTTTTTT.

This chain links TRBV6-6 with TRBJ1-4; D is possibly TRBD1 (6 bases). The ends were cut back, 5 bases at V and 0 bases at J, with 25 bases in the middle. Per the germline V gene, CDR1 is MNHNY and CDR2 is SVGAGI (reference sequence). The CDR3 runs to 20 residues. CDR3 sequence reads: CASSPRLGATGYATNEKLFF. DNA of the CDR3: TGTGCCAGCAGTCCCCGACTGGGGGCGACCGGGTACGCAACTAATGAAAAACTGTTTTTT.

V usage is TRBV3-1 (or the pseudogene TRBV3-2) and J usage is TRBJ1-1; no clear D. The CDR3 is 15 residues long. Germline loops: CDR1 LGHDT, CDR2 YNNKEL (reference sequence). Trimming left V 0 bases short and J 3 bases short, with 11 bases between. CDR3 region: CASSQDPGFYTEAFF. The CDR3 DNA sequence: TGTGCCAGCAGCCAAGATCCCGGGTTTTACACTGAAGCTTTCTTT.